This T cell receptor (beta chain) was identified in a study of blood T cell repertoires in COVID-19. Study context: PBMCs, B-cell-depleted T cells, or T cells were the source of the cDNA or gDNA that made up the material.

In the study's own analysis: From reference gene primer amplification, estimates of nucleated cell counts were derived. Clones were sequenced by immunoSEQ multiplex PCR, and TCRdb holds only the in-frame ones, with some missing. V, J and clone size derive from that table, while D and trimming were established from the DNA sequence. The table includes more than 75,000 clones, around 88% detected once. Trimming took 1 base from V and 3 from J, leaving 9 bases between them. The CDR3 contains 14 residues. Germline CDR1 reads SGHTA; CDR2 reads FQGNSA. Input material: peripheral blood. The chain employs TRBV7-2 and TRBJ1-2; weak D call: TRBD1 (6 bases). The TCR comes from an elderly man with active or convalescent COVID-19. The CDR3 loop reads CASSLGRGDYGYTF. The CDR3 coding sequence is TGTGCCAGCAGCTTAGGCAGGGGCGACTATGGCTACACCTTC.